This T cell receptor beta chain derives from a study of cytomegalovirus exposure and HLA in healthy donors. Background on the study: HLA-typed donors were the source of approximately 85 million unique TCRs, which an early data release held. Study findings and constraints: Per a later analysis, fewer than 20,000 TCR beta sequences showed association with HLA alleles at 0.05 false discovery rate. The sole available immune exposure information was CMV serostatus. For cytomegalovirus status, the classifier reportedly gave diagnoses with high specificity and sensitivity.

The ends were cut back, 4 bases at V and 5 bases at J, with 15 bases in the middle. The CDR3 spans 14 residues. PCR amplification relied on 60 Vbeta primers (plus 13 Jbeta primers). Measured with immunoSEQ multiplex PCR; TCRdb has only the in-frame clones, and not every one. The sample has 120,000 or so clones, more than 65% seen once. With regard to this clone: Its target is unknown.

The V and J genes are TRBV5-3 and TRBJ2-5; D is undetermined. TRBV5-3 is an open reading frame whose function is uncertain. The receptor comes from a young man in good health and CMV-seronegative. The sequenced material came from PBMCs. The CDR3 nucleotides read TGTGCCAGAAGCCTCCGCGAAATCAGGGAGACCCAGTACTTC. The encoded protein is CARSLREIRETQYF.